The 9 T cell receptor beta chains below were found in one sample sequenced in a study of T cell changes during pregnancy in multiple sclerosis. TCRdb keeps only in-frame clones here, not all; method: immunoSEQ multiplex PCR. This sample carries over 45,000 clones, roughly 90% of them seen once, and the ten largest clones take around 1.9%. The specimen was peripheral blood, collected in the first trimester of pregnancy. The receptors here all came from a female donor with multiple sclerosis, enrolled in a pregnancy study.

The chain combines TRBV7-2 with TRBJ1-2; 9 nucleotides match TRBD1. The CDR3 extends over 15 amino acids. V was clipped by 5 bases and J by 8 bases; unmatched bases: 12. Germline CDR1 SGHTA, CDR2 FQGNSA. The CDR3 DNA is TGTGCCAGCAGCCAGACGCCACAGGGGGCAGGGGGCTACACCTTC. It translates to CASSQTPQGAGGYTF.

A single count supports this clone. The chain combines TRBV25-1 with TRBJ1-5; D unresolved. The CDR3 is 14 amino acids. V was pared by 8 bases and J by 3 bases, with 14 bases between. Germline values: CDR1 MGHDK, CDR2 SYGVNS. The CDR3 coding sequence is TGTGCCAGCGACAAGACCGACAACAATCAGCCCCAGCATTTT. This sequence encodes CASDKTDNNQPQHF.

CDR3 DNA sequence: TGTGCTAGTGGCCGGGACACCGGGGAGCTGTTTTTT. It specifies CASGRDTGELFF. The J gene is TRBJ2-2, the V gene TRBV12-5; D gene ambiguous. V lost 6 bases and J lost 3, with 5 bases in between. Germline V gene lookup returns CDR1 LGHNT and CDR2 FRNRAP. The length of the CDR3 is 12 residues. Combining the CDR3 with reference TRBV12-5 and TRBJ2-2 gives the whole variable domain DARVTQTPRHKVTEMGQEVTMRCQPILGHNTVFWYRQTMMQGLELLAYFRNRAPLDDSGMPKDRFSAEMPDATLATLKIQPSEPRDSAVYFCASGRDTGELFFGEGSRLTVL.

This clone was observed a single time. The gene calls are TRBV11-2 and TRBJ2-1, with 8 bases identical to TRBD2. The junction had 9 bases not matched to a gene; V was cut back by 6 bases and J by 5 bases. Per germline, CDR1 SGHAT and CDR2 FQNNGV. The CDR3 is 15 amino acids. The CDR3 is CASSPGTRRNNEQFF. The CDR3 nucleotides read TGTGCCAGCAGTCCCGGGACTAGGAGAAACAATGAGCAGTTCTTC.

The rearrangement joins TRBV30 to TRBJ1-2, with TRBD1 matching over 9 bases. Trimming removed 2 bases from V and 7 bases from J; junction bases left unmatched: 8. CDR1 GTSNPN and CDR2 SVGIG come from the germline V gene (reference sequence). CDR3 size: 14 residues. The CDR3 nucleotides are TGTGCCTGGAGTAGAACAGGGGGCTGGGGTGGCTACACCTTC. Translating gives CAWSRTGGWGGYTF.

The rearrangement joins TRBV7-3 to TRBJ2-3, with 8 bases fitting TRBD2. Trimming at V came to 2 bases and at J to 5 bases, leaving 9 bases not matched to a gene. CDR3 length: 16 amino acids. From germline, CDR1 is SGHTA and CDR2 FQGTGA. CDR3 residues: CASSLFRGGKGDTQYF. CDR3 in DNA: TGTGCCAGCAGCTTATTCCGGGGGGGAAAGGGAGATACGCAGTATTTT.

The chain employs TRBV7-9 and TRBJ1-1, with TRBD1 as a possible D gene (5 bases). Germline V gene lookup returns CDR1 SEHNR and CDR2 FQNEAQ (reference sequence). This CDR3 is built from 14 residues. The ends were cut back, 5 bases at V and 9 bases at J, with 19 bases in the middle. The CDR3 DNA reads TGTGCCAGCAGCCCCACCTCCGGCAGGGAACAAGCTTTCTTT. As protein: CASSPTSGREQAFF.

V usage is TRBV4-3 and J usage is TRBJ1-5; no firm D call. The CDR3 runs 13 residues. The germline V gene encodes CDR1 LGHNA and CDR2 YSLEER. With 0 bases removed from V and 6 bases from J, the gap between germline ends came to 6 bases. The CDR3 nucleotides read TGCGCCAGCAGCCAAGACTTGGCTCAGCCCCAGCATTTT. Translating gives CASSQDLAQPQHF.

This clone appeared once. The chain has TRBV30 and TRBJ2-7; possible D gene TRBD2, 7 bases. With 7 bases removed from V and 2 bases from J, the gap between germline ends came to 12 bases. The CDR3 is made up of 12 amino acids. Germline V gene lookup returns CDR1 GTSNPN and CDR2 SVGIG (reference sequence). The CDR3 coding sequence is TGTGCCTCTCGGGGGGCGGCCTACGAGCAGTACTTC. Its protein is CASRGAAYEQYF.